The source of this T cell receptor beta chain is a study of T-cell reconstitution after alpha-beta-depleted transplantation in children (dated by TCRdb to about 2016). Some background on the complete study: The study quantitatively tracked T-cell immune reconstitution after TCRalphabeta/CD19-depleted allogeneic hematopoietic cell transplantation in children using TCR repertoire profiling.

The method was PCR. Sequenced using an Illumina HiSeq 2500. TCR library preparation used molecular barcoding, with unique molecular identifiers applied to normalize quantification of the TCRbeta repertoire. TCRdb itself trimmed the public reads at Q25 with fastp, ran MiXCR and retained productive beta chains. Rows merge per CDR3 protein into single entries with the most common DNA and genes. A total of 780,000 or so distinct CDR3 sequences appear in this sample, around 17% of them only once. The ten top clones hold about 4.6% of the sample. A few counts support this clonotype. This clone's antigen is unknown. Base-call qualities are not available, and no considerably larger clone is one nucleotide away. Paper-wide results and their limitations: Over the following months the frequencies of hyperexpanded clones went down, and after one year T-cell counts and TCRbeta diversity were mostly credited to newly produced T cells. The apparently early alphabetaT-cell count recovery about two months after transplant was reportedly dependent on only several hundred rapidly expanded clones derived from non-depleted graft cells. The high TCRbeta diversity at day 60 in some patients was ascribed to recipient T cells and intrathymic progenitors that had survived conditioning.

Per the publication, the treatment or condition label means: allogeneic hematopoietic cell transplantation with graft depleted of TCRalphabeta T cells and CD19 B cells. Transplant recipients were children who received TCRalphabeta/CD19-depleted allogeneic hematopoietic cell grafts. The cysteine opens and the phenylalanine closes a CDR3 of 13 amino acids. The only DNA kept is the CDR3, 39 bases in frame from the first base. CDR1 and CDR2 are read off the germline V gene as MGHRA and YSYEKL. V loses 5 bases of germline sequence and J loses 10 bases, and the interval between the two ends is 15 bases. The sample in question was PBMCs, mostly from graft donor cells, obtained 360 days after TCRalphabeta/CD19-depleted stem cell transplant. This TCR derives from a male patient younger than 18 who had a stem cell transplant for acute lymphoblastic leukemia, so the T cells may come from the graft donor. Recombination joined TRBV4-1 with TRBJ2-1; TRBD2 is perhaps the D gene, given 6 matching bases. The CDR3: CASSYRRAGEQFF. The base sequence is TGCGCCAGCAGCTACCGGAGGGCGGGGGAGCAGTTCTTC.